Shown below are 18 T cell receptor beta chains from a single sample sequenced in a study of liver allograft versus peripheral blood T cells. Whole-study context: Comparisons were made between T cell receptor repertoires found in transplanted livers and those circulating in recipients' peripheral blood.

A single record per CDR3 protein comes from TCRdb applying MiXCR to the reads. The sample holds 9,000 to 9,500 distinct CDR3 sequences, roughly 22% seen once. The receptors were sampled from a human patient who had a liver transplant. The T cells may partly be graft donor cells.

The rearrangement links TRBV20-1 to TRBJ2-7; TRBD2 might be the D (6 bases). With 3 bases removed from V and 4 bases from J, the gap between germline ends came to 13 bases. The CDR3 extends over 13 amino acids. Germline V gives CDR1 DFQATT, CDR2 SNEGSKA (reference sequence). CDR3 protein: CSARAGQGYEQYF. CDR3 nucleotides: TGCAGTGCTAGGGCGGGGCAAGGTTACGAGCAGTACTTC.

By share, this clonotype counts as medium-sized. The chain carries TRBV18 and TRBJ2-6; possibly TRBD1 or TRBD2 for D (5 bases each). Trimming took 0 bases from V and 4 from J, leaving 19 bases between them. CDR3 size: 19 residues. Germline CDR1 is KGHSH and CDR2 is LQKENI. The CDR3: CASSPPTGWGLSGANVLTF. In nucleotides, the CDR3 is TGTGCCAGCTCACCACCGACGGGGTGGGGGTTATCCGGGGCCAACGTCCTGACTTTC.

The chain joins TRBV28 to TRBJ2-1; maybe TRBD2 (6 bases). With 3 bases removed from V and 8 bases from J, the gap between germline ends came to 8 bases. The CDR3 extends over 12 amino acids. Germline assignment: CDR1 MDHEN and CDR2 SYDVKM. CDR3 in DNA: TGTGCCAGCAGTTTGGGGGGAGATGAGCAGTTCTTC. Translation: CASSLGGDEQFF.

This clonotype appeared many times. The rearrangement joins TRBV15 to TRBJ1-2; D is unclear. Germline V gene sequence: CDR1 LNHNV, CDR2 YYDKDF (reference sequence). The CDR3 covers 12 residues. V lost 0 bases and J lost 7, with 6 bases in between. CDR3 sequence: CATSRDYGGYTF. The DNA for the CDR3 is TGTGCCACCAGCAGAGATTACGGTGGCTACACCTTC.

This clonotype is classed as medium-sized. V gene TRBV18 combines with J gene TRBJ1-2, with a tentative D call TRBD1 (6 bases). This CDR3 has 15 amino acids. CDR1 and CDR2 (germline): KGHSH, LQKENI. V was trimmed by 4 bases and J by 8 bases, leaving 20 bases between them. The CDR3 DNA follows: TGTGCCAGCTCACTCCTTATTACAGGGTTCGAAGGCTACACCTTC. Its translation: CASSLLITGFEGYTF.

J is TRBJ2-5 and V is TRBV30, with 7 bases identical to TRBD1. The CDR3 is 14 amino acids. CDR1 and CDR2 from the germline V gene are GTSNPN and SVGIG (reference sequence). J gave up 4 bases and V 2 bases, and 7 bases lay outside the gene matches. DNA for the CDR3: TGTGCCTGGAGTCCCAGGGGGTTCCGAGAGACCCAGTACTTC. Amino acids: CAWSPRGFRETQYF.

V and J are TRBV20-1 and TRBJ2-7; TRBD2 matches 9 bases. The CDR3 covers 16 residues. The ends lost 3 bases at V and 1 base at J; junction bases unmatched: 10. Germline V CDR1 and CDR2: DFQATT, SNEGSKA (reference sequence). CDR3 DNA sequence: TGCAGTGCTAGTGTGTCCGCGACTAGCGGTTCCTACGAGCAGTACTTC. Translated, it gives CSASVSATSGSYEQYF.

The chain joins TRBV12-3 or TRBV12-4 to TRBJ1-1, with 8 bases identical to TRBD1. The CDR3 totals 14 residues. V was clipped by 1 base and J by 5 bases; unmatched bases: 3. CDR3 sequence reads: CASSLGTGMTEAFF. Here the CDR3 DNA reads TGTGCCAGCAGTTTAGGGACAGGGATGACTGAAGCTTTCTTT.

The chain has TRBV2 and TRBJ2-2; a possible D gene is TRBD2 (7 bases). Deletions cut 11 bases from V and 1 base from J, with 14 bases between. The CDR3 is 14 amino acids. Per germline, CDR1 SNHLY and CDR2 FYNNEI. Here the CDR3 DNA reads TGTGCCGCGAAGGGGGGGAAGAACACCGGGGAGCTGTTTTTT. Amino acids: CAAKGGKNTGELFF.

This clonotype has just a few counts. CDR3 residues: CASSAMGRSNQPQHF. DNA for the CDR3: TGTGCCAGTAGTGCCATGGGGAGAAGCAATCAGCCCCAGCATTTT. The J gene is TRBJ1-5, the V gene TRBV19; D uncertain. V lost 5 bases to trimming and J lost 1 base, with 12 bases between them. CDR1 is LNHDA, CDR2 SQIVND, per germline (reference sequence). This CDR3 has 15 amino acids. The complete variable domain, with remaining parts taken from reference TRBV19 and TRBJ1-5, reads DGGITQSPKYLFRKEGQNVTLSCEQNLNHDAMYWYRQDPGQGLRLIYYSQIVNDFQKGDIAEGYSVSREKKESFPLTVTSAQKNPTAFYLCASSAMGRSNQPQHFGDGTRLSIL.

About this clonotype itself: This sequence may be a read error, since a much larger clone differs from it by one base. The chain combines TRBV27 with TRBJ2-7, with a tentative D call TRBD2 (5 bases). The CDR3 consists of 12 residues. Looked up from germline, CDR1 is MNHEY and CDR2 is SMNVEV (reference sequence). The CDR3 DNA sequence: TGTGACAGCAGACCTCGGGGCTACGAGCAGTACTTC. Translated, it gives CDSRPRGYEQYF.

This chain connects TRBV27 to TRBJ2-3; TRBD2 might be the D (5 bases). In germline, CDR1 is MNHEY, CDR2 SMNVEV (reference sequence). This CDR3 is 13 amino acids long. Deletions cut 4 bases from V and 7 bases from J, with 12 bases between. CDR3 nucleotide sequence: TGTGCCAGCAGTTCTGCTAGCCGAAATACGCAGTATTTT. This encodes CASSSASRNTQYF.

This clonotype is categorized as medium-sized. V is TRBV19 and J is TRBJ1-4; D unclear. Germline V gene sequence: CDR1 LNHDA, CDR2 SQIVND (reference sequence). The CDR3 is 15 amino acids. The ends were cut back, 5 bases at V and 0 bases at J, with 10 bases in the middle. CDR3 region: CASSLSPATNEKLFF. The CDR3 DNA follows: TGTGCCAGTAGTTTATCCCCGGCAACTAATGAAAAACTGTTTTTT.

As for this clonotype: A read error may be the cause here, since a much bigger clone is one base away. This chain connects TRBV6-1 to TRBJ2-5; 9 bases line up with TRBD2. Germline loops: CDR1 MNHNS, CDR2 SASEGT. This CDR3 is 15 amino acids long. The DNA for the CDR3 is TGTACCAGCAGATTAATCCTAGCGGGGCAAGAGACCCAGTACTTC. Translated: CTSRLILAGQETQYF.

This clonotype was seen a handful of times. This sequence joins TRBV20-1 and TRBJ1-1; 8 nucleotides align to TRBD1. Germline V gene data show CDR1 as DFQATT and CDR2 as SNEGSKA (reference sequence). V was clipped by 3 bases and J by 0 bases; unmatched bases: 6. The CDR3 sequence is 15 residues long. The CDR3 reads CSASRAGGMNTEAFF. The CDR3, as DNA: TGCAGTGCTAGTAGGGCAGGGGGCATGAACACTGAAGCTTTCTTT.

This chain joins TRBV5-5 and TRBJ1-1; tentatively, D is TRBD1 (5 bases). Germline V lookup: CDR1 SGHKS, CDR2 YYEKEE (reference sequence). Deletions cut 3 bases from V and 9 bases from J, with 15 bases between. The CDR3 sequence is 13 residues long. Written as DNA, the CDR3 is TGTGCCAGCAGCTCGAAGACAGACACGAAAGCTTTCTTT. It specifies CASSSKTDTKAFF.

This clonotype is medium-sized (0.01 to 0.1%). J is TRBJ1-2 and V is TRBV6-1; D is unclear. Germline CDR1 and CDR2: MNHNS and SASEGT. Trimming pared 2 bases from V and 5 bases from J, leaving 9 bases between. This CDR3 spans 13 amino acids. In DNA form, the CDR3 reads TGTGCCAGCAGTGAATGGGCCGAATATGGCTACACCTTC. Amino acid sequence: CASSEWAEYGYTF.

This clonotype was detected many times. This chain joins TRBV6-1 and TRBJ1-2, with D unresolved. This CDR3 region has 14 residues. V shed 7 bases and J shed 8 bases, with 20 bases lying between them. Germline CDR1 MNHNS, CDR2 SASEGT. DNA for the CDR3: TGTGCCAGCAATGGAGGAACAGCCCTGCGGGGCTACACCTTC. This codes for CASNGGTALRGYTF.